These T cell receptor beta chains were read from a single sample in a study of neurological immune-mediated disorders. TCRdb reprocessed the 5' RACE reads via MiXCR and lists one record per CDR3 protein. The sample lists 9,500 to 12,000 distinct CDR3 sequences; 20% to 25% were seen once. Sequencing was performed on CD8+ T cells from blood. The receptor set was obtained from a woman aged 55-69 years with HTLV-1-associated myelopathy (HAM/TSP). Each CDR3 is given with its conserved first and last residue. A D gene is named only where the DNA matches it firmly. Not all rows give a size; the values are once, few, many and, for expanded clones, a class.

TRBV20-1	TRBD2	TRBJ2-3	many	TGCAGTGCTAGAGAGGCGGGGGGCATCGATACGCAGTATTTT	CSAREAGGIDTQYF
TRBV20-1	.	TRBJ2-7	many	TGCAGTGCTAGAGGGGGTACCTTCTCCTACGAGCAGTACTTC	CSARGGTFSYEQYF
TRBV7-9	TRBD2	TRBJ2-3	many	TGTGCCAGCCAGCGGGGGACCACAGATACGCAGTATTTT	CASQRGTTDTQYF
TRBV5-5	.	TRBJ2-7	many	TGTGCCAGCAGCTTGGAACAGCCACACACCTACGAGCAGTACTTC	CASSLEQPHTYEQYF
TRBV9	.	TRBJ2-3	many	TGTGCCAGCAGCGTCTTAGGAGGGGGTACAGATACGCAGTATTTT	CASSVLGGGTDTQYF
TRBV7-8	TRBD1	TRBJ1-5	many	TGTGCCAGCAGCTTAATGAGGACAGGGGGAGAGCCCCAGCATTTT	CASSLMRTGGEPQHF
TRBV6-5	.	TRBJ2-3	few	TGTGCCACCCAATATCGCCCAGATACGCAGTATTTT	CATQYRPDTQYF
TRBV20-1	.	TRBJ1-2	.	TGCAGTGCTCCAATTAAGAGGGGAGGGAGACGAGGCTACACCTTC	CSAPIKRGGRRGYTF
TRBV2	.	TRBJ2-5	many	TGTGCCAGCAGTGCCCGGGGCCAGTACTTC	CASSARGQYF
TRBV30	.	TRBJ1-4	many	TGTGCCTGGAGTGTTGCGACAAATGAAAAACTGTTTTTT	CAWSVATNEKLFF
TRBV7-6	TRBD1	TRBJ2-5	.	TGTGCCAGCAGCCCCAGCCCCAGGACAGGGGAGGTTAAAGAGACCCAGTACTTC	CASSPSPRTGEVKETQYF
TRBV4-1	.	TRBJ2-4	many	TGCGCCAGCAGCCCAGGGACAAGTCAAAACATTCAGTACTTC	CASSPGTSQNIQYF
TRBV6-6	.	TRBJ1-1	medium-sized	TGTGCCAGCAGTTTGACACCCTTGGGCACTGAAGCTTTCTTT	CASSLTPLGTEAFF
TRBV12-3/TRBV12-4	TRBD2	TRBJ2-1	.	TGTGCCAGCAGCCTACTCCCCGGGGGGGCGGCCAATGAGCAGTTCTTC	CASSLLPGGAANEQFF
TRBV20-1	.	TRBJ1-5	many	TGCAGTGCTAGTCACAGCAATCAGCCCCAGCATTTT	CSASHSNQPQHF
TRBV4-1	.	TRBJ2-5	many	TGCGCCAGCAGCCAAAGGGCGGGGCGGGAGACCCAGTACTTC	CASSQRAGRETQYF
TRBV20-1	.	TRBJ2-1	.	TGCAGTGCTAGACAGAAAGAGTACAATGAGCAGTTCTTC	CSARQKEYNEQFF
TRBV20-1	TRBD2	TRBJ2-1	many	TGCAGTGCTTTCCGGCTGGAGCGGGGGGGGGAGCAGTTCTTC	CSAFRLERGGEQFF
TRBV11-2	.	TRBJ1-2	many	TGTGCCAGCAGCTTAGATTTGTCGCCGGGGGTCAACTATGGCTACACCTTC	CASSLDLSPGVNYGYTF
TRBV4-1	TRBD2	TRBJ2-1	many	TGCGCCAGCAGCCAAGATCCCGGGACTAGCGGGGACGATGAGCAGTTCTTC	CASSQDPGTSGDDEQFF
TRBV5-5	TRBD2	TRBJ2-1	few	TGTGCCAGCAGCTTGATAGCGGGGGCGGCCAATGAGCAGTTCTTC	CASSLIAGAANEQFF
TRBV20-1	TRBD2	TRBJ2-3	.	TGCAGTGCCACTAGCGGGGCAGCAGATACGCAGTATTTT	CSATSGAADTQYF
TRBV5-1	TRBD2	TRBJ2-3	many	TGCGCCAGCAGCTCCAGGCCCGGCGGGGGGGATAGCACAGATACGCAGTATTTT	CASSSRPGGGDSTDTQYF
TRBV3-1	.	TRBJ2-2	many	TGTGCCAGCAGCCCAGCTAGCGAACCGAACACCGGGGAGCTGTTTTTT	CASSPASEPNTGELFF
TRBV27	TRBD1	TRBJ2-7	many	TGTGCCAGCAGTTTATCCTTGGGACAGGCGAACTCCTACGAGCAGTACTTC	CASSLSLGQANSYEQYF
TRBV4-2	TRBD2	TRBJ2-1	many	TGTGCCAGCAGCCAAGATTACGGGGGGGGTTACAATGAGCAGTTCTTC	CASSQDYGGGYNEQFF
TRBV20-1	.	TRBJ2-1	many	TGCAGTGCTAGAGATGTCGGGGGTCGCGTGGGGAATGAGCAGTTCTTC	CSARDVGGRVGNEQFF
TRBV5-1	.	TRBJ2-5	medium-sized	TGCGCCAGCAGCTCCCAAGAGACCCAGTACTTC	CASSSQETQYF